This TCR beta chain was sequenced for a study of beta chain features in type 1 diabetes. This clone was counted only a few times. The whole isolated RNA underwent reverse transcription, so sequencing captured expressed TCRB transcripts. The table came from immunoSEQ multiplex PCR; TCRdb's copy has only in-frame clones and leaves some out. The table records about 110,000 clones, under 40% of them present only once. The CDR3 consists of 15 residues. V lost 8 bases and J lost 6; bases outside the gene matches: 11. Germline V gene lookup returns CDR1 MDHEN and CDR2 SYDVKM. The chain joins TRBV28 to TRBJ2-7; 12 bases fit TRBD1. The clonotype was recovered from a woman aged 18-29 years in good health. Sequences were obtained from stem cell memory CD4+ T cells from blood. The CDR3 nucleotides are TGTGCCAGCTGCTTATCGGGACAGGGGGCTGGCGAGCAGTACTTC. Residues: CASCLSGQGAGEQYF.